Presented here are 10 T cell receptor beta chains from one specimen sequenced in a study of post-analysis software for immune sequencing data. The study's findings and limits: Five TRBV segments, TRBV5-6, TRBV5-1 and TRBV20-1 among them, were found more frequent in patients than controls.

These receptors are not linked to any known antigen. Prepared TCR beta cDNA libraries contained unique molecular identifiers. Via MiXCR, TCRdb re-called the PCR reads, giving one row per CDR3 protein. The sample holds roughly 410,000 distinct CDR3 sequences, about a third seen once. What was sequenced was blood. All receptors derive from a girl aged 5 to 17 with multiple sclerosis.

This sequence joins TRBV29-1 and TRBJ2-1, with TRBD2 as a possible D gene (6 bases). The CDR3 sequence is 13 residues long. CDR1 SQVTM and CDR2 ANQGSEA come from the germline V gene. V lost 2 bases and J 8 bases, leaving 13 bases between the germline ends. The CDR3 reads CSVEFGTGDEQFF. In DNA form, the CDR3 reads TGCAGCGTTGAATTTGGGACTGGCGATGAGCAGTTCTTC.

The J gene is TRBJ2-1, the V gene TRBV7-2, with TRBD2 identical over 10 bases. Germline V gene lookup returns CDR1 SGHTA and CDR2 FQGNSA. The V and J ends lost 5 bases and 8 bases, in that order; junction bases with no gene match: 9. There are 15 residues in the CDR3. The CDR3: CASSEGAGGLYEQFF. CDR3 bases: TGTGCCAGCAGCGAAGGAGCGGGGGGGCTCTATGAGCAGTTCTTC.

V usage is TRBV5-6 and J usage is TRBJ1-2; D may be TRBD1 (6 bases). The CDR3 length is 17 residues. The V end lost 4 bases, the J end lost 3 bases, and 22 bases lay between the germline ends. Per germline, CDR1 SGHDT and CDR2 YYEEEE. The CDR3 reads CASSPRDKGRMDYGYTF. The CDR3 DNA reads TGTGCCAGCAGCCCGCGGGACAAGGGACGGATGGACTATGGCTACACCTTC.

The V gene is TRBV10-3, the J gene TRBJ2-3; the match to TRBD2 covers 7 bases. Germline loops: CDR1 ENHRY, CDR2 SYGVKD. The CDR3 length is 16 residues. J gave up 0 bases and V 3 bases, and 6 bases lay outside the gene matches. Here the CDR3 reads CAISDGLAASTDTQYF. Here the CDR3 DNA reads TGTGCCATCAGTGACGGGCTAGCGGCTAGCACAGATACGCAGTATTTT.

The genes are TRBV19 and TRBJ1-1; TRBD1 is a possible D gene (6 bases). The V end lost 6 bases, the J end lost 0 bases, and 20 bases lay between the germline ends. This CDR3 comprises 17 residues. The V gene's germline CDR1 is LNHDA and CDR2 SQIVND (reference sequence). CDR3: CASSLQGGNFMNTEAFF. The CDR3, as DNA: TGTGCCAGTAGCTTACAGGGCGGGAATTTTATGAACACTGAAGCTTTCTTT.

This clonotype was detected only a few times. CDR3 region: CSASPGEPQETQYF. CDR3 DNA: TGCAGTGCTAGTCCGGGGGAGCCTCAAGAGACCCAGTACTTC. The V call is TRBV20-1, the J call TRBJ2-5; the D gene is possibly TRBD2 (6 bases). Trimming took off 3 bases at V and 2 bases at J, with 13 bases between the two ends. Germline V gives CDR1 DFQATT, CDR2 SNEGSKA (reference sequence). The CDR3 has 14 amino acids.

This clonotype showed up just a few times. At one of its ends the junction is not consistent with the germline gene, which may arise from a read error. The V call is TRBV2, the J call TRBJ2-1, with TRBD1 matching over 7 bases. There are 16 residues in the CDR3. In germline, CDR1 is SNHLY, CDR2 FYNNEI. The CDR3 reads CASREGPGQLYNEQFF. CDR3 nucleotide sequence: TGTGCCAGCAGGGAAGGGCCGGGACAGCTCTACAATGAGCAGTTCTTC.

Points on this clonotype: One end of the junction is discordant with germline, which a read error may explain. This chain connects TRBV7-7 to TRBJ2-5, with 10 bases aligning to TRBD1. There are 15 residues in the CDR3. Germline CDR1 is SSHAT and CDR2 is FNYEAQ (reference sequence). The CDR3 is CASSLSGTGARAQYF. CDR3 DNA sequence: TGTGCTAGCAGCTTGAGTGGGACAGGGGCCAGGGCCCAGTACTTC. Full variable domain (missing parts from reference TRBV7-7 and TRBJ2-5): GAGVSQSPRYKVTKRGQDVTLRCDPISSHATLYWYQQALGQGPEFLTYFNYEAQPDKSGLPSDRFSAERPEGSISTLTIQRTEQRDSAMYRCASSLSGTGARAQYFGPGTRLLVL.

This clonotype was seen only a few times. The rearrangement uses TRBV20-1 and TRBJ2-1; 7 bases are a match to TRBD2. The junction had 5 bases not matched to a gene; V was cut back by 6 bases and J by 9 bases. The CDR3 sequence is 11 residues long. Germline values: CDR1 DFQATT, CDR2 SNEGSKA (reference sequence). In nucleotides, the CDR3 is TGCAGTGCGAGACTAGCCGGTGAGCAGTTCTTC. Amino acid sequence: CSARLAGEQFF.

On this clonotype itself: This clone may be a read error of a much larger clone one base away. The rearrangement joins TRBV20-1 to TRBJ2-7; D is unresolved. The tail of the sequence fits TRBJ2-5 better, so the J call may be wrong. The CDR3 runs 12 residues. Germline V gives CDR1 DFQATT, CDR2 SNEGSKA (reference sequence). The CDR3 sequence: CSVRGSQETQYF. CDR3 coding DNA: TGCAGTGTTAGAGGCAGTCAAGAGACCCAGTACTTC.